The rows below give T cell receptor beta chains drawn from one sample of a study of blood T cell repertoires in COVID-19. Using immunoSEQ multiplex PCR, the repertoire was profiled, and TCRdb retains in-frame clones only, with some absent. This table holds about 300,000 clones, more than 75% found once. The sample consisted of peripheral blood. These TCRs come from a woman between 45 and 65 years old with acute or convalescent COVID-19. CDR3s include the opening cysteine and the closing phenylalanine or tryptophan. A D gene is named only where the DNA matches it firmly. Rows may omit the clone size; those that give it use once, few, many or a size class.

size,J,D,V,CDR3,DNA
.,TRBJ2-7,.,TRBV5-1,CASSLAWPDSYEQYF,TGCGCCAGCAGCTTGGCTTGGCCAGACTCCTACGAGCAGTACTTC
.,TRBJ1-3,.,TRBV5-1,CASSSGTSGNTIYF,TGCGCCAGCAGCTCCGGTACCTCTGGAAACACCATATATTTT
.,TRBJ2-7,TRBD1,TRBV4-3,CASSRTGSSYEQYF,TGCGCCAGCAGCAGGACAGGGAGCTCCTACGAGCAGTACTTC
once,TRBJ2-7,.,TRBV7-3,CASSASGQGDEQYF,TGTGCCAGCAGCGCCTCTGGACAAGGCGACGAGCAGTACTTC
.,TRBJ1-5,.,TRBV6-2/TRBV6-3,CASSTVYSNQPQHF,TGTGCCAGCAGTACAGTCTATAGCAATCAGCCCCAGCATTTT
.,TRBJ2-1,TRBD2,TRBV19,CASSFRSLAGIYNEQFF,TGTGCCAGTAGTTTCCGATCACTAGCGGGGATCTACAATGAGCAGTTCTTC
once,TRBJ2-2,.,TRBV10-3,CAISEFLAGDTGELFF,TGTGCCATCAGTGAGTTTTTGGCAGGGGACACCGGGGAGCTGTTTTTT
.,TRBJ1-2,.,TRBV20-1,CSAIRQHGYTF,TGCAGTGCTATTCGACAGCATGGCTACACCTTC
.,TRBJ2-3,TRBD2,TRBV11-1,CASSLETSGGTDTQYF,TGTGCCAGCAGCTTAGAGACTAGCGGGGGCACAGATACGCAGTATTTT
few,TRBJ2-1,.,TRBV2,CASSLGLYDEQFF,TGTGCCAGCAGCCTCGGACTTTATGATGAGCAGTTCTTC
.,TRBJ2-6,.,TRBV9,CASSVYSGANVLTF,TGTGCCAGCAGCGTTTACTCTGGGGCCAACGTCCTGACTTTC
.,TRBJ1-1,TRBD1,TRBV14,CASNPQGANTEAFF,TGTGCCAGCAACCCCCAGGGGGCAAACACTGAAGCTTTCTTT
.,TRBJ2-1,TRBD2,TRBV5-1,CASSLVAGGRDEQFF,TGCGCCAGCAGCTTGGTAGCGGGAGGGCGGGATGAGCAGTTCTTC
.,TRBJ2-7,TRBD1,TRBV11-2,CASSPDRGSEQYF,TGTGCCAGCAGCCCTGACAGGGGAAGCGAGCAGTACTTC
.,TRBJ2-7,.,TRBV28,CASSTGGEQYF,TGTGCCAGCAGTACAGGTGGAGAGCAGTACTTC
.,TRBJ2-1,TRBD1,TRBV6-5,CASFPRDSSNEQFF,TGTGCCAGCTTCCCACGGGACAGTTCCAATGAGCAGTTCTTC
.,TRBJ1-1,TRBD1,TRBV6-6,CASSRQGAGNTEAFF,TGTGCCAGCAGTCGGCAGGGGGCTGGGAACACTGAAGCTTTCTTT
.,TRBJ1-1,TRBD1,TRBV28,CASSAYRGENTEAFF,TGTGCCAGCAGTGCCTACAGGGGTGAGAACACTGAAGCTTTCTTT
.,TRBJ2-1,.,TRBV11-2,CASSYTSEQFF,TGTGCCAGCAGTTATACTAGCGAGCAGTTCTTC
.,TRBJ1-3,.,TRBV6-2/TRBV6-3,CASSYGAGHSGNTIYF,TGTGCCAGCAGTTACGGGGCAGGACACTCTGGAAACACCATATATTTT
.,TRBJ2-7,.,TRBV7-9,CASSSQGSYEQYF,TGTGCCAGCAGCTCACAGGGCTCCTACGAGCAGTACTTC
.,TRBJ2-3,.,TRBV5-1,CASSLGRSGGGTDTQYF,TGCGCCAGCAGCTTGGGTAGAAGCGGAGGCGGCACAGATACGCAGTATTTT
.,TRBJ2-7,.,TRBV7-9,CASSSQGWEQYF,TGTGCCAGCAGCTCTCAGGGGTGGGAGCAGTACTTC
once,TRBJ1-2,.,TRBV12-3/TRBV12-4,CASSETGIDGYTF,TGTGCCAGCAGTGAGACGGGAATAGATGGCTACACCTTC
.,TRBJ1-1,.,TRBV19,CASFLVEAFF,TGTGCCAGTTTTCTTGTTGAAGCTTTCTTT
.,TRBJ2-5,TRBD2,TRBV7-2,CASSTSAGVETQYF,TGTGCCAGCAGCACCTCAGCGGGAGTAGAGACCCAGTACTTC
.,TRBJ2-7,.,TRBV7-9,CASSLGYYEQYF,TGTGCCAGCAGCTTAGGCTACTACGAGCAGTACTTC
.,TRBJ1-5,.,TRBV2,CASSVEQGDQPQHF,TGTGCCAGCAGTGTGGAACAGGGAGATCAGCCCCAGCATTTT
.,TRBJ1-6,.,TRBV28,CAGRLGSSYNSPLHF,TGTGCCGGGAGGCTGGGGAGCTCCTATAATTCACCCCTCCACTTT
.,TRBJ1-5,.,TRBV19,CASRKAGRAGQPQHF,TGTGCCAGTAGAAAAGCGGGCAGGGCGGGTCAGCCCCAGCATTTT
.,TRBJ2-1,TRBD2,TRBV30,CAWRTSGFNNEQFF,TGTGCCTGGAGGACTAGCGGGTTCAACAATGAGCAGTTCTTC
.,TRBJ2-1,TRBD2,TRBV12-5,CASGLVRRGLAGGSSYNEQFF,TGTGCTAGTGGTTTGGTACGACGGGGACTAGCGGGGGGTAGCTCCTACAATGAGCAGTTCTTC
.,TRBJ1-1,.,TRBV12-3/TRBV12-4,CASSLEGNTEAFF,TGTGCCAGCAGTTTGGAGGGAAACACTGAAGCTTTCTTT
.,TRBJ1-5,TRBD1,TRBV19,CASSARTGLSQPQHF,TGTGCCAGTAGTGCCCGGACAGGGCTCAGCCAGCCCCAGCATTTT
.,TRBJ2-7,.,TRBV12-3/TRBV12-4,CASSFSQRYEQYF,TGTGCCAGCAGTTTTAGCCAGAGGTACGAGCAGTACTTC
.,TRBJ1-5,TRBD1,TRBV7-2,CASSLGQNQPQHF,TGTGCCAGCAGCTTGGGACAGAATCAGCCCCAGCATTTT
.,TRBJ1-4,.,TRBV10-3,CAISESTGEKLFF,TGTGCCATCAGTGAGTCGACGGGGGAAAAACTGTTTTTT